Below are 17 T cell receptor beta chains sequenced from a single sample in a study of blood T cell repertoires in COVID-19. Profiled with immunoSEQ multiplex PCR; TCRdb holds only in-frame clones, not every one. In the table there are roughly 50,000 clones, 90% of which are singletons. The sample was peripheral blood. These receptors came from a woman aged 40 to 49 with active COVID-19.

This chain links TRBV2 with TRBJ1-3; no firm D call. The CDR3 is made up of 13 amino acids. Trimming removed 5 bases from V and 3 bases from J, with 8 bases in between. Germline assignment: CDR1 SNHLY and CDR2 FYNNEI. The CDR3: CASSFSLGNTIYF. CDR3 in DNA: TGTGCCAGCAGTTTTAGCCTTGGAAACACCATATATTTT.

The CDR3 DNA follows: TGTGCCAGCAGCTCACAGGGGAGCAATACGCAGTATTTT. The encoded protein is CASSSQGSNTQYF. The V call is TRBV5-4, the J call TRBJ2-3; TRBD1 aligns across 7 bases. Trimming cost V 3 bases and J 7 bases; bases outside gene matches: 5. In germline, CDR1 is SGHNT, CDR2 YYREEE (reference sequence). This CDR3 region has 13 residues.

This chain uses TRBV2 with TRBJ2-5, with a weak D call TRBD2 (7 bases). Trimming stripped 3 bases from V and 7 bases from J, with 15 bases between. Germline CDR1 SNHLY, CDR2 FYNNEI. This CDR3 has 14 residues. The CDR3, as DNA: TGTGCCAGCAGTGAGAGAGGGGGGGTCCCGACCCAGTACTTC. Amino acids: CASSERGGVPTQYF.

This chain links TRBV10-1 with TRBJ2-1; possibly TRBD2 for D (7 bases). From germline, CDR1 is WNHNN and CDR2 SYGVQD (reference sequence). V was pared by 11 bases and J by 4 bases, with 18 bases between. The CDR3 sequence is 14 residues long. The CDR3 spells CAPWGGPRYNEQFF. The CDR3 nucleotides are TGCGCCCCATGGGGGGGGCCACGGTACAATGAGCAGTTCTTC.

The chain couples TRBV6-1 to TRBJ1-4; a weak D match, TRBD1 (6 bases). Germline-derived CDR1 and CDR2 are MNHNS and SASEGT. Trimming cost V 1 base and J 4 bases, with 10 bases left between them. This CDR3 comprises 15 residues. The CDR3: CASSEGDKVNEKLFF. DNA of the CDR3: TGTGCCAGCAGTGAAGGGGACAAGGTTAATGAAAAACTGTTTTTT.

The chain recombines TRBV7-2 with TRBJ2-7, with 7 bases identical to TRBD1. CDR3 length: 14 amino acids. With V trimmed by 1 base and J by 7 bases, 7 bases remained unmatched. Germline CDR1 is SGHTA and CDR2 is FQGNSA. CDR3 in DNA: TGTGCCAGCAGCTTAGGCACAGGGGATTGGGAGCAGTACTTC. Encoded protein: CASSLGTGDWEQYF.

This chain connects TRBV6-5 to TRBJ2-3; 12 nucleotides match TRBD2. J was trimmed by 1 base and V by 5 bases; bases with no gene match: 1. The CDR3 totals 15 residues. In germline, CDR1 is MNHEY, CDR2 SVGAGI. The CDR3 spells CASSRLAGGTDTQYF. The CDR3 DNA follows: TGTGCCAGCAGTCGACTAGCGGGGGGCACAGATACGCAGTATTTT.

The chain recombines TRBV11-2 with TRBJ1-3; 7 bases are shared with TRBD1. The CDR3 consists of 18 residues. V lost 5 bases, J lost 3 bases, and 16 bases stayed unmatched. Germline CDR1 and CDR2: SGHAT and FQNNGV. CDR3 sequence reads: CASSTGTVNTLLGNTIYF. Here the CDR3 DNA reads TGTGCCAGCAGCACCGGGACAGTTAATACCCTCCTTGGAAACACCATATATTTT.

The chain carries TRBV2 and TRBJ2-1, with D possibly matching TRBD1 (5 bases). Germline CDR1 and CDR2: SNHLY and FYNNEI. Trimming shortened V by 5 bases and J by 8 bases, and 22 bases separated the two germline ends. There are 16 residues in the CDR3. CDR3 coding DNA: TGTGCCAGCAGTCCCTTCAGGGCTTCCAGTCGGGATGAGCAGTTCTTC. Protein sequence: CASSPFRASSRDEQFF.

V and J are TRBV7-9 and TRBJ2-3, with 13 bases that match TRBD2. The CDR3 length is 15 residues. Trimming cost V 5 bases and J 4 bases; bases outside gene matches: 3. CDR1 SEHNR and CDR2 FQNEAQ come from the germline V gene (reference sequence). The CDR3 DNA is TGTGCCAGCAGCCGGACTAGCGGGGGTCCAGATACGCAGTATTTT. As protein: CASSRTSGGPDTQYF.

The V call is TRBV4-1, the J call TRBJ2-5, with 7 bases fitting TRBD1. J lost 3 bases, V lost 5 bases, and 3 bases had no gene match. Germline V gene data show CDR1 as MGHRA and CDR2 as YSYEKL. This CDR3 contains 13 residues. In DNA, the CDR3 is TGCGCCAGCAGCTTTCAGGGGGAAGAGACCCAGTACTTC. Translating gives CASSFQGEETQYF.

This chain joins TRBV5-4 and TRBJ2-3; 12 bases agree with TRBD2. Germline V gene lookup returns CDR1 SGHNT and CDR2 YYREEE (reference sequence). The CDR3 length is 15 residues. Trimming at V came to 4 bases and at J to 6 bases, leaving 6 bases not matched to a gene. The CDR3 DNA sequence: TGTGCCAGCAGCCGTCTAGCGGGGGGGGCGGATACGCAGTATTTT. Translating gives CASSRLAGGADTQYF.

This clone has a single count. The chain uses TRBV10-3 and TRBJ2-5; D is uncertain. The ends were cut back, 3 bases at V and 2 bases at J, with 10 bases in the middle. The CDR3 runs 14 residues. Germline V CDR1 and CDR2: ENHRY, SYGVKD. CDR3 DNA: TGTGCCATCAGTGATCCGTCAGGACAAGAGACCCAGTACTTC. Amino acid sequence: CAISDPSGQETQYF.

The chain joins TRBV6-1 to TRBJ2-5; the D is unclear. V was shortened by 0 bases and J by 2 bases, with 7 bases between the two germline ends. The CDR3 totals 14 residues. Germline CDR1 and CDR2: MNHNS and SASEGT. The CDR3 sequence is CASSEALQQETQYF. CDR3 nucleotide sequence: TGTGCCAGCAGTGAAGCGCTTCAGCAAGAGACCCAGTACTTC.

J is TRBJ1-1 and V is TRBV6-5; 7 bases are a match to TRBD1. This CDR3 has 14 residues. V lost 9 bases and J lost 6; bases outside the gene matches: 13. Germline V CDR1 and CDR2: MNHEY, SVGAGI. The CDR3 is CASQMMEGAPEAFF. The CDR3, as DNA: TGTGCCAGTCAAATGATGGAGGGGGCCCCTGAAGCTTTCTTT.

The J gene is TRBJ1-3, the V gene TRBV9; D gene unclear. V was shortened by 3 bases and J by 2 bases, with 12 bases between the two germline ends. The CDR3 loop spans 15 amino acids. Germline CDR1 reads SGDLS; CDR2 reads YYNGEE. DNA of the CDR3: TGTGCCAGCAGCGCAGATGTGTTCGCTGGAAACACCATATATTTT. As protein: CASSADVFAGNTIYF.

A single count supports this clone. The chain links TRBV29-1 to TRBJ1-1; 8 nucleotides match TRBD1. In germline, CDR1 is SQVTM, CDR2 ANQGSEA. The CDR3 is 13 residues long. The trim removed 7 bases at V and 5 bases at J, leaving 9 bases unmatched. Here the CDR3 DNA reads TGCAGCGCCTGGACAGGGACGACGACTGAAGCTTTCTTT. Protein: CSAWTGTTTEAFF.